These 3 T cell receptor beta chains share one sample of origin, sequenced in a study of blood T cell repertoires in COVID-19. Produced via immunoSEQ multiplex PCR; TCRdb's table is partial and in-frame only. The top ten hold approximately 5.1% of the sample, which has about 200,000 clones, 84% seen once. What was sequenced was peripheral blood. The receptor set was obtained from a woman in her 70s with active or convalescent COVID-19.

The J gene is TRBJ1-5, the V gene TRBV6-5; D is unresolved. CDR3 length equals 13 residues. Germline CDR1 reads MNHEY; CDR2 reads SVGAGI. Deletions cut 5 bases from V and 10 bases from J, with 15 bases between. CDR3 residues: CASSQAGSGPQHF. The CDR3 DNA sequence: TGTGCCAGCAGTCAGGCGGGGTCCGGACCCCAGCATTTT.

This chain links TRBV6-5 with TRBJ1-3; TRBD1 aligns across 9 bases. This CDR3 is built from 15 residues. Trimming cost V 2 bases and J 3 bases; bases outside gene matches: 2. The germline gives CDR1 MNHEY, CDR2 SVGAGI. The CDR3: CASSYRGQGGNTIYF. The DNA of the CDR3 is TGTGCCAGCAGTTACCGGGGACAGGGTGGAAACACCATATATTTT.

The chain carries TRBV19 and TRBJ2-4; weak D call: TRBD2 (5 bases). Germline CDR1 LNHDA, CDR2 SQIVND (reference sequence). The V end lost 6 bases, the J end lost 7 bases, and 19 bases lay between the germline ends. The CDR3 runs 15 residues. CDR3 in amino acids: CASSKLDSLGNIQYF. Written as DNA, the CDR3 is TGTGCCAGTAGCAAACTGGACTCCCTGGGGAACATTCAGTACTTC. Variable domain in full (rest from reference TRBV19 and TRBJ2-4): DGGITQSPKYLFRKEGQNVTLSCEQNLNHDAMYWYRQDPGQGLRLIYYSQIVNDFQKGDIAEGYSVSREKKESFPLTVTSAQKNPTAFYLCASSKLDSLGNIQYFGAGTRLSVL.